This TCR beta chain comes out of a study of CD8+CD57+ T cells in acquired aplastic anemia. General study findings and limits: The study found no significant CD8+ Simpson's diversity difference between patients and controls.

The V gene lost 7 bases and the J gene lost 5 bases, with 15 bases spanning the gap. The CDR3 extends over 14 amino acids. From germline, CDR1 is MNHNS and CDR2 SASEGT. In the case of this clonotype: Its antigen remains unidentified.

The template used for profiling TCR beta VDJ and CDR3 was genomic DNA. Using its own MiXCR run on the reads, TCRdb lists one record per CDR3 protein. The repertoire has about 150,000 distinct CDR3 sequences, 35% to 50% of them found once; the top ten carry 8.4%. Material for sequencing was sorted CD4+, CD8+, or CD8+CD57+ T cells (not recorded which) from PBMCs. The chain is built from TRBV6-1 and TRBJ1-3, with D hard to call. This TCR came from a human donor in good health, serving as a control. DNA of the CDR3: TGTGCCAGCACTTTAGAGCAACTTAGAAACACCATATATTTT. This codes for CASTLEQLRNTIYF.